This T cell receptor (beta chain) was documented in a study of response to subunit inactivated influenza vaccine (dated by TCRdb to about 2018). For context, the study as a whole: Deep quantitative T cell receptor repertoire profiling was used in the study to track responses to a trivalent subunit inactivated influenza vaccine.

Libraries were made using RT-PCR. Sequencing relied on an Illumina HiSeq 2500. Starting from the raw public reads, TCRdb applied fastp trimming at Q25, assembled clones with MiXCR and retained in-frame beta chains. Identical CDR3 protein sequences are pooled into one entry, listed with their most common genes and DNA. The table for this sample lists under 850,000 distinct CDR3 sequences; around 20% of them were counted only once. The top ten clonotypes cover 11% of the sample. About this clonotype: Its antigen is still unknown. Base qualities are missing; no much larger clone stands one base away.

General findings and caveats noted by the study authors: The authors suggested that each seasonal influenza vaccination may recruit only a limited number of new T cells.

V is cut back by 1 base and J by 8 bases, with 8 bases in the junction unmatched. The germline V gene (reference sequence) sets CDR1 to SEHNR and CDR2 to FQNEAQ. Spanning cysteine to phenylalanine, the CDR3 consists of 16 amino acids. Only CDR3 DNA remains: 48 bases, in frame from the first base. The receptor comes from a man aged 45-65 years who received an inactivated influenza vaccine. Donor details come from another sample of the same person, matched by shared clones. Here the sequenced sample was PBMCs from blood, taken 4 to 6 days after vaccination. The chain was built from TRBV7-9 and TRBJ2-1; 10 bases in between match TRBD2. The DNA reads TGTGCCAGCAGCTTAGGGCTGGGACTAGCGATCGATGAGCAGTTCTTC. This sequence encodes CASSLGLGLAIDEQFF.